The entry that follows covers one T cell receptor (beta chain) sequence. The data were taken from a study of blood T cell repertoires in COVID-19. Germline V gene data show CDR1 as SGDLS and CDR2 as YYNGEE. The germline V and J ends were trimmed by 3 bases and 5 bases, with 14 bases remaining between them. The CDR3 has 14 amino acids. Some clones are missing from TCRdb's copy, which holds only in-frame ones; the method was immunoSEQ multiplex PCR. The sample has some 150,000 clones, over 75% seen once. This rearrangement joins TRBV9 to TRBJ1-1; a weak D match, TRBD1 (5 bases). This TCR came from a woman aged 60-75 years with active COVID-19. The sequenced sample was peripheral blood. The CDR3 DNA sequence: TGTGCCAGCAGCGCGGGATGGGGGGGTACTGAAGCTTTCTTT. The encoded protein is CASSAGWGGTEAFF. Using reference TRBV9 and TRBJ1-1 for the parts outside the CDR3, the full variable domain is DSGVTQTPKHLITATGQRVTLRCSPRSGDLSVYWYQQSLDQGLQFLIQYYNGEERAKGNILERFSAQQFPDLHSELNLSSLELGDSALYFCASSAGWGGTEAFFGQGTRLTVV.